This T cell receptor (beta chain) was recorded in a study of blood T cell repertoires in COVID-19. The wider study: Sites across the United States, Italy and Spain contributed samples from acute and convalescent COVID-19. T cells, B-cell-depleted T cells, or PBMCs supplied cDNA or gDNA.

Trimming removed 2 bases from V and 5 bases from J, with 10 bases in between. The CDR3 has 13 residues. Per the original methods: By means of reference gene primer amplification, nucleated cell counts were estimated. Sequencing used immunoSEQ multiplex PCR; TCRdb keeps in-frame clones, though not all of them. V, J and clone size are those of that table, while D and trimming were read from the DNA. Of fewer than 300,000 clones in the sample, more than 75% were seen once. The V and J genes are TRBV12-3 or TRBV12-4 and TRBJ2-7, with D perhaps TRBD1 (6 bases). Input material: peripheral blood. The TCR was taken from a woman in her thirties or forties who had recovered from COVID-19. This CDR3 is CASSLRQGNEQYF. Written as DNA, the CDR3 is TGTGCCAGCAGTTTAAGGCAGGGGAACGAGCAGTACTTC.